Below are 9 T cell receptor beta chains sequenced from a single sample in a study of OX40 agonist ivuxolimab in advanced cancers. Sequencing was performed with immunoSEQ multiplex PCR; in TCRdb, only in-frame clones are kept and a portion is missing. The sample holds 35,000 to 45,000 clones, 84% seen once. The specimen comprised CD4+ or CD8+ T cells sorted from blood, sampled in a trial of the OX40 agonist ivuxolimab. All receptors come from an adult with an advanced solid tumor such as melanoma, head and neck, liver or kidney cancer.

The CDR3 region is CASSFTGTGEETQYF. CDR3 nucleotide sequence: TGTGCCAGCAGCTTCACCGGGACAGGGGAAGAGACCCAGTACTTC. The chain employs TRBV5-4 and TRBJ2-5; the match to TRBD1 covers 10 bases. CDR3 length: 15 amino acids. Germline values: CDR1 SGHNT, CDR2 YYREEE (reference sequence). The J segment lost 3 bases and the V segment lost 2 bases, leaving 4 bases of the junction unmatched.

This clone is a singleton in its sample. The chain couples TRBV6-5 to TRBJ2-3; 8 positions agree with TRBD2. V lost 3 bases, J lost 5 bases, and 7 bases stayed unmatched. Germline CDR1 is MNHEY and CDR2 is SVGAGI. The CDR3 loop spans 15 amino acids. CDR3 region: CASSYRGGDIDTQYF. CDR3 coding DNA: TGTGCCAGCAGTTATCGGGGGGGGGATATAGATACGCAGTATTTT.

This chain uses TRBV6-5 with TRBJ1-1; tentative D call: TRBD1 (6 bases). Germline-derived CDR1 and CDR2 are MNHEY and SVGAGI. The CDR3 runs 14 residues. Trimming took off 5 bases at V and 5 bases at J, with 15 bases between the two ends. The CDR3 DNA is TGTGCCAGCAGTCCTCTGAGGGGGGAGACTGAAGCTTTCTTT. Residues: CASSPLRGETEAFF.

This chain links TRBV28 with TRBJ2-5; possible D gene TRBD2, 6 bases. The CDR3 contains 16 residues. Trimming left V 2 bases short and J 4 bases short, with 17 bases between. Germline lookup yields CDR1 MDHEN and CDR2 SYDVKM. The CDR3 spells CASSLIGPAGLETQYF. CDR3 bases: TGTGCCAGCAGTTTAATCGGCCCGGCGGGATTAGAGACCCAGTACTTC.

The chain's CDR3 is CASSPYRFF. The CDR3 DNA reads as TGTGCCAGCAGTCCCTATCGATTCTTT. The rearrangement joins TRBV6-1 to TRBJ1-1; D remains unclear. The V gene lost 5 bases and the J gene lost 14 bases, with 9 bases spanning the gap. The CDR3 sequence is 9 residues long. Germline V gene lookup returns CDR1 MNHNS and CDR2 SASEGT.

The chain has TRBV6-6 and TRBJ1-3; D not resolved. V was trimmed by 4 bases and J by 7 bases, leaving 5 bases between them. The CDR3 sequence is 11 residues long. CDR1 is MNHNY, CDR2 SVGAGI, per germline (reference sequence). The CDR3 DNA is TGTGCCAGCAGTTGGAGGAACACCATATATTTT. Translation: CASSWRNTIYF.

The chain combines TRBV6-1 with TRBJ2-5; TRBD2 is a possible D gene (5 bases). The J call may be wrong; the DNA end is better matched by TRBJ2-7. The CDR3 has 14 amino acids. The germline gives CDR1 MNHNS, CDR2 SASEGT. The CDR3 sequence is CASEGGRLFYEQYF. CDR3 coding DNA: TGTGCCAGCGAAGGAGGCAGGCTCTTCTACGAGCAGTACTTC.

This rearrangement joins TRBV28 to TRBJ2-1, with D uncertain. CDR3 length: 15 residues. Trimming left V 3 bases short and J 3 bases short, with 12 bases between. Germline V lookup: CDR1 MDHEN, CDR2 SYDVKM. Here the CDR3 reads CASSFFPDGYNEQFF. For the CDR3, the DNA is TGTGCCAGCAGTTTCTTCCCCGACGGCTACAATGAGCAGTTCTTC.

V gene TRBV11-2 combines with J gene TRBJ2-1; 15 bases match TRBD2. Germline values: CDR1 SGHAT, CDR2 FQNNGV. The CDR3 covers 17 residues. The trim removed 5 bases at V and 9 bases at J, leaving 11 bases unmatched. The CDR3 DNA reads TGTGCCAGCAGCCACATCTCCAGGACTAGCGGGAGGGGTGAGCAGTTCTTC. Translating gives CASSHISRTSGRGEQFF.